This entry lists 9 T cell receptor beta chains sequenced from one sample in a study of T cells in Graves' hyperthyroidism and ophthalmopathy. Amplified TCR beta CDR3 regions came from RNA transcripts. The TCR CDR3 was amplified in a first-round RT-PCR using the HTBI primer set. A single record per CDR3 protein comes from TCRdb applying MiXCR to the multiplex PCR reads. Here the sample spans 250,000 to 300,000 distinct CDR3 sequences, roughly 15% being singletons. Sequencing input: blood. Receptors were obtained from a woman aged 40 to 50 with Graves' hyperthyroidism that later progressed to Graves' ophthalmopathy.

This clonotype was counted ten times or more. As DNA, the CDR3 is TGTGCCAGCAGCTTACGGGTCGCTCCAGATCGGGGGAGCGGTCAGCCCCAGCATTTT. Amino acids: CASSLRVAPDRGSGQPQHF. The rearrangement uses TRBV11-3 and TRBJ1-5, with D maybe TRBD1 (5 bases). The CDR3 consists of 19 residues. Looked up from germline, CDR1 is SGHNT and CDR2 is YENEEA. Deletions cut 2 bases from V and 6 bases from J, with 26 bases between.

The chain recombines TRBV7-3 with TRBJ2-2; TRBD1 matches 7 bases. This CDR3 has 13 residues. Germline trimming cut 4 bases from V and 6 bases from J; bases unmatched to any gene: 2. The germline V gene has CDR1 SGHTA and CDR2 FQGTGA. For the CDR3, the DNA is TGTGCCAGCAGCTCAACAGGGGCCGGGGAGCTGTTTTTT. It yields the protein CASSSTGAGELFF.

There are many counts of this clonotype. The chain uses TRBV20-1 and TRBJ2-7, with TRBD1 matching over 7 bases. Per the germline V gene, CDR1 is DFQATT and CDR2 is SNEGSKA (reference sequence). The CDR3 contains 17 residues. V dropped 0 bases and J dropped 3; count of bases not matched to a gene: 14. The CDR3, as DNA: TGCAGTGCTAGAGATCCCGACAGGGCGCGATTCTACTACGAGCAGTACTTC. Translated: CSARDPDRARFYYEQYF.

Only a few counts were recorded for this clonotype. The CDR3 DNA reads TGCAGTGCTAGCCCTCGGGGGACTAAAATTCCCACCTCCTACGAGCAGTACTTC. As protein: CSASPRGTKIPTSYEQYF. The chain couples TRBV20-1 to TRBJ2-7; 7 positions match TRBD2. The germline V gene has CDR1 DFQATT and CDR2 SNEGSKA (reference sequence). The CDR3 is made up of 18 amino acids. The trim removed 3 bases at V and 0 bases at J, leaving 17 bases unmatched.

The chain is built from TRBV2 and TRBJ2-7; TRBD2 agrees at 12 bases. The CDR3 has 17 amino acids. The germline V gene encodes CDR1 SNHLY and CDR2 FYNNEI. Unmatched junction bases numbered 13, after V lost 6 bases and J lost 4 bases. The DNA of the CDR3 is TGTGCCAGCAGCCGACAGGGACTAGCGGGTAAAGGGTACGAGCAGTACTTC. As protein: CASSRQGLAGKGYEQYF. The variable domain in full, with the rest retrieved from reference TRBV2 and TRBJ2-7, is EPEVTQTPSHQVTQMGQEVILRCVPISNHLYFYWYRQILGQKVEFLVSFYNNEISEKSEIFDDQFSVERPDGSNFTLKIRSTKLEDSAMYFCASSRQGLAGKGYEQYFGPGTRLTVT.

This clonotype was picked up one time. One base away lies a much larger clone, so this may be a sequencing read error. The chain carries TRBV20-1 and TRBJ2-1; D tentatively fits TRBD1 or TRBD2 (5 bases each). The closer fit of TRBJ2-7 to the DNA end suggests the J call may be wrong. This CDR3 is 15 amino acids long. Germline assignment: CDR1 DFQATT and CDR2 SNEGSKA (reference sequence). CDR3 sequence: CSARGTGTNDNEQYF. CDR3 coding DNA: TGCAGTGCTAGGGGCACCGGGACCAACGACAATGAGCAGTACTTC.

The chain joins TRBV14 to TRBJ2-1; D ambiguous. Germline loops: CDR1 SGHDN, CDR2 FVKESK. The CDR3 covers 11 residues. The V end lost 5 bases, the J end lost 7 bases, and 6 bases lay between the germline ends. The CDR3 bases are TGTGCCAGCAGCACCTTTAATGAGCAGTTCTTC. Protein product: CASSTFNEQFF.

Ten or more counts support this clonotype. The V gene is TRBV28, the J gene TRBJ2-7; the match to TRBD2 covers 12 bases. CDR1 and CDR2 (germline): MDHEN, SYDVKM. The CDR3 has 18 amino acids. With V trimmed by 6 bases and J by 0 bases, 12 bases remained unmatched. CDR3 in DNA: TGTGCCAGCAGGCCACTAGCGGGAGGACCTCCTAGCTCCTACGAGCAGTACTTC. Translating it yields CASRPLAGGPPSSYEQYF.

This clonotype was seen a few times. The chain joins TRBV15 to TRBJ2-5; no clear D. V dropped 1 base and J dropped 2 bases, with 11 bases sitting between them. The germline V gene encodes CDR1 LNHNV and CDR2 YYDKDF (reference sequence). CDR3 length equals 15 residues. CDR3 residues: CATSRAWPLQETQYF. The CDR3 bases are TGTGCCACCAGCAGAGCATGGCCACTTCAAGAGACCCAGTACTTC.